The 13 T cell receptor beta chains presented below share a single source sample, sequenced in a study of cytomegalovirus exposure and HLA in healthy donors. Both 60 Vbeta primers and 13 Jbeta primers went into the PCR. Profiled with immunoSEQ multiplex PCR; TCRdb holds only in-frame clones, not every one. This table has 180,000 or so clones, 72% appearing once. The material sequenced was PBMCs. Receptors originate from a human donor in good health.

The V and J genes are TRBV7-3 and TRBJ2-5; 11 positions match TRBD2. From germline, CDR1 is SGHTA and CDR2 FQGTGA. The CDR3 loop spans 14 amino acids. After removal of 5 bases from V and 8 bases from J, the junction contained 7 bases not matched to a gene. CDR3 loop: CASSRSGGATTQYF. The CDR3 DNA follows: TGTGCCAGCAGCCGTAGCGGGGGGGCGACTACCCAGTACTTC.

V gene TRBV10-3 combines with J gene TRBJ2-7; 10 nucleotides match TRBD1. Germline assignment: CDR1 ENHRY and CDR2 SYGVKD. V was pared by 8 bases and J by 0 bases, with 10 bases of the junction left unmatched. The CDR3 is 16 amino acids. CDR3: CAIGAGGQGRSYEQYF. Here the CDR3 DNA reads TGTGCCATCGGGGCCGGGGGACAGGGGCGCTCCTACGAGCAGTACTTC.

CDR3 sequence (DNA): TGTGCCAGTAGGCCACGTAAGGGGCTCCATCAGCCCCAGCATTTT. Its translation is CASRPRKGLHQPQHF. The chain links TRBV19 to TRBJ1-5; D is perhaps TRBD1 (5 bases). Germline CDR1 and CDR2: LNHDA and SQIVND (reference sequence). V lost 6 bases to trimming and J lost 5 bases, with 17 bases between them. This CDR3 is built from 15 residues.

The chain joins TRBV11-3 to TRBJ2-5; a possible D gene is TRBD2 (6 bases). Trimming cost V 4 bases and J 1 base, with 13 bases left between them. The CDR3 spans 15 residues. Germline V gene data show CDR1 as SGHNT and CDR2 as YENEEA. This CDR3 reads CASSWQRGSQETQYF. DNA of the CDR3: TGTGCCAGCAGCTGGCAACGGGGGAGCCAAGAGACCCAGTACTTC. Filled out from reference TRBV11-3 and TRBJ2-5, the complete variable domain reads EAGVVQSPRYKIIEKKQPVAFWCNPISGHNTLYWYLQNLGQGPELLIRYENEEAVDDSQLPKDRFSAERLKGVDSTLKIQPAELGDSAVYLCASSWQRGSQETQYFGPGTRLLVL.

A single count supports this clone. The chain links TRBV19 to TRBJ1-1, with 8 positions matching TRBD1. Germline V gene data show CDR1 as LNHDA and CDR2 as SQIVND (reference sequence). The J segment lost 3 bases and the V segment lost 7 bases, leaving 7 bases of the junction unmatched. The CDR3 totals 14 residues. CDR3 DNA: TGTGCCAGTAAACAGGGGGGCTCGGACACTGAAGCTTTCTTT. Its protein product is CASKQGGSDTEAFF.

The chain carries TRBV5-1 and TRBJ2-7; 14 nucleotides line up with TRBD2. The ends lost 4 bases at V and 3 bases at J; junction bases unmatched: 0. This CDR3 region has 14 residues. CDR1 is SGHRS and CDR2 is YFSETQ in the germline V gene. The chain's CDR3 is CASSGTSGGYEQYF. CDR3 nucleotide sequence: TGCGCCAGCAGCGGGACTAGCGGGGGCTACGAGCAGTACTTC.

This clone came up a few times. The V gene is TRBV2, the J gene TRBJ1-1, with D uncertain. The CDR3 length is 12 residues. CDR1 and CDR2 (germline): SNHLY, FYNNEI. Trimming left V 6 bases short and J 2 bases short, with 7 bases between. CDR3 in DNA: TGTGCCAGCAGGTCAGGAAACACTGAAGCTTTCTTT. Protein sequence: CASRSGNTEAFF.

This clone was detected only a few times. The J gene is TRBJ2-7, the V gene TRBV2; D possibly corresponds to TRBD1 (5 bases). Germline CDR1 SNHLY, CDR2 FYNNEI. The CDR3 spans 13 residues. Trimming removed 7 bases from V and 0 bases from J, with 10 bases in between. The CDR3 region is CASTLTVSYEQYF. The CDR3 DNA reads as TGTGCCAGCACCTTGACAGTCTCCTACGAGCAGTACTTC. Full variable domain (missing parts from reference TRBV2 and TRBJ2-7): EPEVTQTPSHQVTQMGQEVILRCVPISNHLYFYWYRQILGQKVEFLVSFYNNEISEKSEIFDDQFSVERPDGSNFTLKIRSTKLEDSAMYFCASTLTVSYEQYFGPGTRLTVT.

The rearrangement uses TRBV9 and TRBJ1-1; 10 bases map to TRBD1. J gave up 4 bases and V 4 bases, and 4 bases lay outside the gene matches. The CDR3 spans 14 residues. The germline CDR1 and CDR2 sequences are SGDLS and YYNGEE. The CDR3 DNA reads TGTGCCAGCAGCCGGGGGACAGGGGTCACTGAAGCTTTCTTT. It translates to CASSRGTGVTEAFF.

The chain employs TRBV7-2 and TRBJ1-5; the D is unclear. Germline values: CDR1 SGHTA, CDR2 FQGNSA. Trimming removed 5 bases at V and 3 bases at J, with 5 bases between. This CDR3 has 12 amino acids. CDR3 coding DNA: TGTGCCAGCAGCCAAAACAATCAGCCCCAGCATTTT. Encoded protein: CASSQNNQPQHF.

To note about this clone: The DNA is left out, because the CDR3 cannot be placed on it with certainty; the CDR3 is given as TCRdb lists it. The chain recombines TRBV7-9 with TRBJ2-3; the D call of TRBD2 is as the table states it, not checked on the DNA. Germline CDR1 and CDR2: SEHNR and FQNEAQ (reference sequence). The CDR3 is 17 residues long, ends included. The CDR3 region is CASSFGSGGEATDTQYF.

The chain is built from TRBV6-1 and TRBJ1-1; 8 positions agree with TRBD1. From germline, CDR1 is MNHNS and CDR2 SASEGT. This CDR3 is 15 amino acids long. With V trimmed by 5 bases and J by 3 bases, 8 bases remained unmatched. CDR3 nucleotides: TGTGCCAGCAGTATCGAACAGGGGGGGGACACTGAAGCTTTCTTT. Amino acid sequence: CASSIEQGGDTEAFF.

The V gene is TRBV9, the J gene TRBJ1-4; TRBD1 is a possible D gene (5 bases). This CDR3 is built from 15 residues. The germline V and J ends were trimmed by 4 bases and 0 bases, with 10 bases remaining between them. Per germline, CDR1 SGDLS and CDR2 YYNGEE. In DNA, the CDR3 is TGTGCCAGCAGCCCACAGGATTCAACTAATGAAAAACTGTTTTTT. It codes for CASSPQDSTNEKLFF.